This TCR beta chain was recovered during a study of control samples from healthy donors and cancer patients. This clone was counted only a few times. Here immunoSEQ multiplex PCR was the method, and the copy in TCRdb shows in-frame clones only, minus some. This table has around 100,000 clones, about 90% appearing once. The CDR3 is 16 amino acids. The clonotype comes from a woman in her 50s in good health. Material: blood. The rearrangement links TRBV12-1 to TRBJ1-2. TRBV12-1 is a pseudogene locus. In DNA, the CDR3 is TGTGCCAGCAGCTTAGGCCCCACGGGGGGCAAGGATGGCTACACCTTC. This codes for CASSLGPTGGKDGYTF.